This TCR beta chain was sequenced in a study of CD8 T cells in Susac syndrome. From blood CD8+ and CD4+ T cells, TCR beta sequences were generated. While CD8+ and CD4+ T cells were isolated negatively, TEMRA cells were enriched by FACS. An amount of RNA that ranged from 0.5 to 1 ug was reverse transcribed with random hexamers. Amplification of TCR beta CDR3 across 54 Vbeta and 13 Jbeta was performed with immunoSEQ multiplex PCR. One entry per CDR3 protein, called by TCRdb with MiXCR from the immunoSEQ multiplex PCR reads. The sample consists of 330,000 or so distinct CDR3 sequences, 85% of them appearing once. Sequencing was carried out using CD8+ T cells from PBMCs. This TCR came from a human donor with multiple sclerosis.

DNA of the CDR3: TGTGCCATCAGTGTGTGGACTAGCGGGGGGCGCTACAATGAGCAGTTCTTC. This translates into CAISVWTSGGRYNEQFF. The chain employs TRBV10-3 and TRBJ2-1; 14 positions agree with TRBD2. After removal of 4 bases from V and 3 bases from J, the junction contained 5 bases not matched to a gene. The germline V gene has CDR1 ENHRY and CDR2 SYGVKD. This CDR3 is 17 amino acids long.